These 2 T cell receptor beta chains originate from one sample sequenced in a study of T cell repertoires in cytomegalovirus infection. These receptors are not linked to any known antigen. From the reads, TCRdb called clonotypes with MiXCR, one entry per CDR3 protein. Altogether about 570,000 distinct CDR3 sequences are present, around two fifths being singletons, with the ten largest covering more than 40%. The sequencing used cultured PBMCs, collected from culture after CMV antigen stimulation. The receptors shown here come from a human donor in good health (CMV status not recorded). Some clones in this sample may be carry-over from other donors' samples.

This clonotype has only a few counts. The CDR3 DNA reads TGCAGTGCTAGAGATTTCCTCAGGGACCGGGAGTACTTC. Translation gives CSARDFLRDREYF. The chain recombines TRBV20-1 with TRBJ2-7; D may match TRBD1 or TRBD2 (5 bases each). Per the germline V gene, CDR1 is DFQATT and CDR2 is SNEGSKA (reference sequence). V was trimmed by 0 bases and J by 11 bases, leaving 17 bases between them. CDR3 length equals 13 residues.

The table lists this clonotype with a few counts. The rearrangement links TRBV19 to TRBJ1-5; D is possibly TRBD1 (5 bases). Trimming shortened V by 1 base and J by 1 base, and 11 bases separated the two germline ends. CDR1 is LNHDA, CDR2 SQIVND, per germline (reference sequence). This CDR3 comprises 16 residues. The CDR3 nucleotides read TGTGCCAGTAGTATAGGAAGGGGTTGGAGCAATCAGCCCCAGCATTTT. Encoded protein: CASSIGRGWSNQPQHF.